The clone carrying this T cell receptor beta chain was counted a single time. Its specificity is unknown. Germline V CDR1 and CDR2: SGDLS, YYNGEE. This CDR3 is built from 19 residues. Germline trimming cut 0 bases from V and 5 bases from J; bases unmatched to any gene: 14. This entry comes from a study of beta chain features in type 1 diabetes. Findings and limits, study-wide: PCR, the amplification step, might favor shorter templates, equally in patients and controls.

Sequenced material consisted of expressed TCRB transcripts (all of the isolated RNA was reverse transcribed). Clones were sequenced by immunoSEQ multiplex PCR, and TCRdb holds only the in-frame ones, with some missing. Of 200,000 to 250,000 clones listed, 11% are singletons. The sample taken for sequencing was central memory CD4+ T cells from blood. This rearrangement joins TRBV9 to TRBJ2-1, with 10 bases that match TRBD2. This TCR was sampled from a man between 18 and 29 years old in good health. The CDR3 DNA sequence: TGTGCCAGCAGCGTAGTTCTATTGTTGGGGCTAGCGGGAGACAATGAGCAGTTCTTC. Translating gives CASSVVLLLGLAGDNEQFF.